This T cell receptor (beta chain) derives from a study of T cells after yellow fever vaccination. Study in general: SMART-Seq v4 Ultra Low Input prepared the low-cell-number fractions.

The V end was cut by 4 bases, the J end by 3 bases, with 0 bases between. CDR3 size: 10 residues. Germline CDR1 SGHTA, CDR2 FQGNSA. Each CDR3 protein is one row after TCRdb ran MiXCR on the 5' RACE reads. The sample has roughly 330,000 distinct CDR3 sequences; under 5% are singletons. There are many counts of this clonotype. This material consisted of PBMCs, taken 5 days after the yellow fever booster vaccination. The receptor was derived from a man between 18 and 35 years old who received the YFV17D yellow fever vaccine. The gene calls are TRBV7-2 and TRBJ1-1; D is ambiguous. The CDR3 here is CASSYTEAFF. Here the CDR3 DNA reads TGTGCCAGCAGCTACACTGAAGCTTTCTTT.